The source of this T cell receptor beta chain is a study of blood T cells in healthy people across ages. Regarding the study as a whole: Any conclusive comparison of naive versus antigen-experienced cells was prevented by using unsorted PBMCs. It was held that the diversity estimates obtained from one million T cells were underestimates. Compared with aged donors, long-lived donors showed fewer expanded clones, suggesting selection.

In terms of origin and age, donors were healthy Caucasian individuals from Russia aged roughly 6 to 100. The authors ran a second PCR of about 6 to 12 cycles using a sample-barcoded 5' primer and a J-beta primer mix. TCRdb reprocessed the 5' RACE reads with MiXCR, giving one entry per CDR3 protein. The profile shows 790,000 or so distinct CDR3 sequences, 35% to 50% of them singletons. As concerns this clonotype: Antigen unknown.

There are 15 residues in the CDR3. V lost 0 bases to trimming and J lost 9 bases; unmatched junction nucleotides: 4. CDR1 and CDR2 (germline): SGDLS, YYNGEE. The source material was blood. The chain uses TRBV9 and TRBJ2-1, with 12 bases aligning to TRBD2. The source of this sequence is a man older than 75 in good health. CDR3 DNA sequence: TGTGCCAGCAGCGTAGGACTAGCGGGAGTTGGTGAGCAGTTCTTC. The encoded protein is CASSVGLAGVGEQFF.